This T cell receptor (beta chain) was documented in a study of cytomegalovirus exposure and HLA in healthy donors. Study context: Some 77 million unique TCRs from HLA-typed donors were held in an early release of data. Among the approximately 400 genotyped donors, approximately 81% were placed in the Caucasian-associated ancestry cluster. Broader study findings: A link between a missense DCLRE1C variant and TCR beta V- and J-gene trimming emerged from a later analysis.

Germline V CDR1 and CDR2: MGHRA, YSYEKL. Trimming removed 0 bases from V and 4 bases from J; junction bases left unmatched: 9. CDR3 length equals 17 residues. With 60 Vbeta and 13 Jbeta primers, the PCR was carried out. Assay: immunoSEQ multiplex PCR; the TCRdb copy retains only in-frame clones and omits some. In the table there are about 180,000 clones, 79% of which are singletons. For this clone: The antigen is not known.

The chain couples TRBV4-1 to TRBJ2-3, with 8 bases fitting TRBD2. The sequencing sample was made of PBMCs. This receptor was obtained from a woman aged 40 to 50 in good health and CMV-seronegative. This chain's CDR3 is CASSQDGAGGPPDTQYF. DNA of the CDR3: TGCGCCAGCAGCCAAGATGGGGCGGGGGGCCCCCCAGATACGCAGTATTTT.